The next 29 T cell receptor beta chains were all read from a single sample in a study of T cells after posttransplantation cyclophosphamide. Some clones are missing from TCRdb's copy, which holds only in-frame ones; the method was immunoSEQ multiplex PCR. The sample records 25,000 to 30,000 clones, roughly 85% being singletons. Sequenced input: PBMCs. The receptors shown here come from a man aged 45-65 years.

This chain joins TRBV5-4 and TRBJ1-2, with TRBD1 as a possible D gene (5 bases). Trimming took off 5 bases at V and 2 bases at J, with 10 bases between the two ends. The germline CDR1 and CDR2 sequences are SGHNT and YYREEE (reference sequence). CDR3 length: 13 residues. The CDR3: CASSSPGNYGYTF. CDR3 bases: TGTGCCAGCAGTTCCCCAGGGAACTATGGCTACACCTTC.

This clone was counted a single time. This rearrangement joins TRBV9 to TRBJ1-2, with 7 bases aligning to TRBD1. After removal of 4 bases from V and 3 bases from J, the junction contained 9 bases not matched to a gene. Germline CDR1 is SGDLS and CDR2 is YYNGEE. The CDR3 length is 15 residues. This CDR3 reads CASSKRTGRDYGYTF. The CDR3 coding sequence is TGTGCCAGCAGCAAGCGGACAGGCCGGGACTATGGCTACACCTTC.

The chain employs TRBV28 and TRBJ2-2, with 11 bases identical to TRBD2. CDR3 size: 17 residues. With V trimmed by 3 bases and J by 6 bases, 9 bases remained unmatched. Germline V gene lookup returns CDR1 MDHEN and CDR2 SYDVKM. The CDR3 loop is CASSLFDLAGGPGELFF. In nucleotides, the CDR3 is TGTGCCAGCAGTTTGTTTGACTTAGCGGGGGGGCCCGGGGAGCTGTTTTTT.

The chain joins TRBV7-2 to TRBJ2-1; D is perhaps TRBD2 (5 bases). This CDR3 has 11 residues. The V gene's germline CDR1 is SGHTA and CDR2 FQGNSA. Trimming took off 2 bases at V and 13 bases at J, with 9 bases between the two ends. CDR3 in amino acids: CASSLTRGQFF. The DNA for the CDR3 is TGTGCCAGCAGCTTAACCCGGGGACAGTTCTTC. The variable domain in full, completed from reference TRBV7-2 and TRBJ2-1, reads GAGVSQSPSNKVTEKGKDVELRCDPISGHTALYWYRQSLGQGLEFLIYFQGNSAPDKSGLPSDRFSAERTGGSVSTLTIQRTQQEDSAVYLCASSLTRGQFFGPGTRLTVL.

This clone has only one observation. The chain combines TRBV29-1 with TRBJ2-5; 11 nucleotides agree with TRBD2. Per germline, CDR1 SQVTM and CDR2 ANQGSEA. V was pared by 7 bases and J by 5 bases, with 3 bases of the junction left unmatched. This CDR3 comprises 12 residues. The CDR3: CSALAGAETQYF. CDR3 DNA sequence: TGCAGCGCACTAGCGGGAGCGGAGACCCAGTACTTC.

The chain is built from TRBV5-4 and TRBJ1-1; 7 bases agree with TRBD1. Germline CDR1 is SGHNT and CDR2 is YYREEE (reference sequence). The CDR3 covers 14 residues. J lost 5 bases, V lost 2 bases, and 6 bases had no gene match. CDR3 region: CASSFNRGGTEAFF. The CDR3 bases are TGTGCCAGCAGCTTTAACAGGGGTGGGACTGAAGCTTTCTTT.

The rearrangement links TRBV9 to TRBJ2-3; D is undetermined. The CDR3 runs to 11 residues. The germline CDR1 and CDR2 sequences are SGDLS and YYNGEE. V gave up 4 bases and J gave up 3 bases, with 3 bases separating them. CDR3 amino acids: CASSTTDTQYF. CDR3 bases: TGTGCCAGCAGCACTACAGATACGCAGTATTTT.

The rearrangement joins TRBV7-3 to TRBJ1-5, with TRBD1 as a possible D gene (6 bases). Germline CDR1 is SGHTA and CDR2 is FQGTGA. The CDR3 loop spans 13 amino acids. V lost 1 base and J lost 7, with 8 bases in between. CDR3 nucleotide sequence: TGTGCCAGCAGCTTAAACAGGGAGCAGCCCCAGCATTTT. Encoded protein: CASSLNREQPQHF.

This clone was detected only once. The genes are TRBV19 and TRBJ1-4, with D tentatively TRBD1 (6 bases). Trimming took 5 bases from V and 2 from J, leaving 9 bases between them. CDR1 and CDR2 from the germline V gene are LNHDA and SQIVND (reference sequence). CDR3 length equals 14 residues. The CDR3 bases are TGTGCCAGTAGTTTTCAGGGGACTAATGAAAAACTGTTTTTT. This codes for CASSFQGTNEKLFF.

The CDR3 DNA reads as TGTGCCAACCGGGACAGCCCATTCGGGGAGACCCAGTACTTC. Its protein product is CANRDSPFGETQYF. The gene calls are TRBV6-1 and TRBJ2-5; 7 positions match TRBD1. The CDR3 contains 14 residues. CDR1 is MNHNS and CDR2 is SASEGT in the germline V gene. After removal of 10 bases from V and 5 bases from J, the junction contained 13 bases not matched to a gene.

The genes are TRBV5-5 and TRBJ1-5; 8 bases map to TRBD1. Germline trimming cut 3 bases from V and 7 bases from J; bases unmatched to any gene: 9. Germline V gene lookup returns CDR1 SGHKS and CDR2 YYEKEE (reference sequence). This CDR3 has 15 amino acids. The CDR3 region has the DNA TGTGCCAGCAGCTGGAGTACAGGGGGTAGGCAGCCCCAGCATTTT. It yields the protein CASSWSTGGRQPQHF.

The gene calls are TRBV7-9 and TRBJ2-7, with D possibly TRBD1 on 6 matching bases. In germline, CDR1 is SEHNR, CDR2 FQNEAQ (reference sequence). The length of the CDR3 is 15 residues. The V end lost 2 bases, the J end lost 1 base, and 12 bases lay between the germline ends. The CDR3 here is CASSLNRDKSYEQYF. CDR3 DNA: TGTGCCAGCAGCTTAAATCGGGACAAGTCCTACGAGCAGTACTTC.

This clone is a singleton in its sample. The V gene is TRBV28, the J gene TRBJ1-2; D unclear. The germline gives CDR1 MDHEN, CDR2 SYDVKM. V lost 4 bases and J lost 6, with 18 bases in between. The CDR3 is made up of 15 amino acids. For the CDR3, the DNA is TGTGCCAGCAGTTCTCAAGGACGGGGAATTGATGGCTACACCTTC. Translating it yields CASSSQGRGIDGYTF.

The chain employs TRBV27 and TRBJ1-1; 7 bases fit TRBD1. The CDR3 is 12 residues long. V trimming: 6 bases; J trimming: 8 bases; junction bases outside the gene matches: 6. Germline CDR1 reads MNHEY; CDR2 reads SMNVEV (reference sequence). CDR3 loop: CASRSQGGEAFF. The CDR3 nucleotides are TGTGCCAGCAGATCCCAGGGGGGAGAAGCTTTCTTT.

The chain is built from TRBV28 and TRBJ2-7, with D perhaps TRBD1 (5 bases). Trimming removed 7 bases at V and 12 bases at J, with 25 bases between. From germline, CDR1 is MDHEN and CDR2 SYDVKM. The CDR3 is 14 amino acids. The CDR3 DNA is TGTGCCAGCACCTTGGGTCGAGTAACCAGGGTACCGTACTTC. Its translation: CASTLGRVTRVPYF.

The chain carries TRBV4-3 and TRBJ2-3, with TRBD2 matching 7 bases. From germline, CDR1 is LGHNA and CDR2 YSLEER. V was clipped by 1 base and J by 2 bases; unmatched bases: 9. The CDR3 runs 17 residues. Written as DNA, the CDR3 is TGCGCCAGCAGCCAAGTTGGGGGGGGAATGATCACAGATACGCAGTATTTT. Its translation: CASSQVGGGMITDTQYF.

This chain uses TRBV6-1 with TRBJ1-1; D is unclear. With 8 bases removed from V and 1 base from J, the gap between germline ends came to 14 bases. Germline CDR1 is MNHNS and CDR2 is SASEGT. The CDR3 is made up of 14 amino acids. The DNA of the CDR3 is TGTGCCAGCCGCGGTGGTAGTTGGAACACTGAAGCTTTCTTT. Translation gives CASRGGSWNTEAFF.

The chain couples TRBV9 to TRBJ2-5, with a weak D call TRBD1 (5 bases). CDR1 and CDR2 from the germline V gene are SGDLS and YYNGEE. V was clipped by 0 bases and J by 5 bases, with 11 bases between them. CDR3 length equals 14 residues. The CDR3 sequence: CASSVDSPGETQYF. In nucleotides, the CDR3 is TGTGCCAGCAGCGTAGATAGTCCAGGGGAGACCCAGTACTTC.

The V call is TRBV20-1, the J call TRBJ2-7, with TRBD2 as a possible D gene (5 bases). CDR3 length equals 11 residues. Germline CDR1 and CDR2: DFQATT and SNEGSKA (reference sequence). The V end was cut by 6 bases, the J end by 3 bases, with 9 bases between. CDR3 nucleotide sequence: TGCAGTGCGCGGGCAGACTACGAGCAGTACTTC. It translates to CSARADYEQYF.

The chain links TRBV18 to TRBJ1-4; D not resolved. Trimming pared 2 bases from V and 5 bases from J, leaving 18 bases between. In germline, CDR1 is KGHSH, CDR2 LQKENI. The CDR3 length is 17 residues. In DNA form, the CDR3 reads TGTGCCAGCTCACCAGTCAATGGACGGACTCTAAATGAAAAACTGTTTTTT. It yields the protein CASSPVNGRTLNEKLFF.

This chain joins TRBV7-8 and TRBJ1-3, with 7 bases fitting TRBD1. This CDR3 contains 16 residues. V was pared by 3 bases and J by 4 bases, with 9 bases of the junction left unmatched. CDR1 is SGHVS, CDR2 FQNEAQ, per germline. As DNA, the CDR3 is TGTGCCAGCAGCTTGGAGGGGGCGCCTCCGGGAAACACCATATATTTT. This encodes CASSLEGAPPGNTIYF.

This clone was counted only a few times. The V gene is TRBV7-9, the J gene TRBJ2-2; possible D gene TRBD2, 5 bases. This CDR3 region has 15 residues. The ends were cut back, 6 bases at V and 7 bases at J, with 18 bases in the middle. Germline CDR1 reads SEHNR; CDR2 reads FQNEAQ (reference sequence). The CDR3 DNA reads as TGTGCCAGCAGGAAAGGAGGCCCCTTGTACGGGGAGCTGTTTTTT. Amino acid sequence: CASRKGGPLYGELFF.

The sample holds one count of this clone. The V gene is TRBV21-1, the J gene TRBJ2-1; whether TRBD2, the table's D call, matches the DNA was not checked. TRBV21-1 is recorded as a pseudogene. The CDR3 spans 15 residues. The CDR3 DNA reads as TGTGCCAGCAGTCAAGAGGGGCGGGAGAGTTCAGGGCAGTTCTTC. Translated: CASSQEGRESSGQFF.

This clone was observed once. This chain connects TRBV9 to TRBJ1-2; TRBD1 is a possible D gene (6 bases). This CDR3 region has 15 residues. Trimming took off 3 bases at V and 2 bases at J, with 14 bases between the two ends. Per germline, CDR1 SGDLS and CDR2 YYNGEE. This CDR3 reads CASSARRTENYGYTF. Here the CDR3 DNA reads TGTGCCAGCAGCGCAAGACGGACAGAGAACTATGGCTACACCTTC.

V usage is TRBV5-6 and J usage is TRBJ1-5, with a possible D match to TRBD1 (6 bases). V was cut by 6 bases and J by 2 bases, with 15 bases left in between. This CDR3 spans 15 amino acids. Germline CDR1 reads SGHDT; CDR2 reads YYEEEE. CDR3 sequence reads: CASMRGGRGNQPQHF. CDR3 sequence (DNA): TGTGCCAGCATGAGGGGGGGGCGAGGCAATCAGCCCCAGCATTTT.

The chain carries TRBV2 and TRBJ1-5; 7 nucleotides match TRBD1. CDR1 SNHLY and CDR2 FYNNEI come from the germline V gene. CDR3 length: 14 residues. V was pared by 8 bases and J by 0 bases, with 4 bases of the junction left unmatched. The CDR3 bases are TGTGCCAGCCGACAGGGCCTTAGCAATCAGCCCCAGCATTTT. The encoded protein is CASRQGLSNQPQHF.

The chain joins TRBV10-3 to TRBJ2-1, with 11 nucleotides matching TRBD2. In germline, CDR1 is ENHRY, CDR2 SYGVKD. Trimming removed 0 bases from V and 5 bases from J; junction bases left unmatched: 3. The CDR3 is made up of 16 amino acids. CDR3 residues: CAISESTGLADNEQFF. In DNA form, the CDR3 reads TGTGCCATCAGTGAGTCTACGGGACTAGCGGACAATGAGCAGTTCTTC.

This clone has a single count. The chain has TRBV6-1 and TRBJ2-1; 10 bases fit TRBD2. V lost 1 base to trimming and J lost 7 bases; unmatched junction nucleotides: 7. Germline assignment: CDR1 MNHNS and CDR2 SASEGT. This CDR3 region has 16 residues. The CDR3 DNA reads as TGTGCCAGCAGTGAAGGAGCGGGAGGGCCATGGAATGAGCAGTTCTTC. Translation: CASSEGAGGPWNEQFF.

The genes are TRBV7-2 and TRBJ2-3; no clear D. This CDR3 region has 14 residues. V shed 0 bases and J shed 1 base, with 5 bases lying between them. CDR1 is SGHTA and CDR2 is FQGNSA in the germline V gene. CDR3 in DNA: TGTGCCAGCAGCTTAGCCGGTGGCACAGATACGCAGTATTTT. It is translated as CASSLAGGTDTQYF.